This TCR beta chain was sequenced for a study of blood T cell repertoires in COVID-19. The wider study: COVID-19 samples, acute and convalescent, were from the United States, Italy and Spain. PBMCs, B-cell-depleted T cells, or T cells were the source of the cDNA or gDNA that made up the material.

V dropped 6 bases and J dropped 0 bases, with 8 bases sitting between them. Germline V CDR1 and CDR2: LGHNA, YSLEER. The CDR3 is 13 residues long. Under the authors' procedure: Nucleated cell number was recorded as an estimate derived from reference gene primer amplification. TCRdb's table, derived via immunoSEQ multiplex PCR, lists solely in-frame clones and lacks some. The V and J calls and clone size were taken over from that table, and D and trimming were inferred from the DNA. Among about 170,000 clones, 85% to 95% were seen once, and the ten largest hold around 4.6%. The genes are TRBV4-3 and TRBJ1-2, with D tentatively TRBD1 (6 bases). The sequence derives from a woman in her forties or fifties with acute or convalescent COVID-19. Material: peripheral blood. CDR3 protein: CASSRTANYGYTF. The CDR3 region has the DNA TGCGCCAGCAGTCGGACAGCTAACTATGGCTACACCTTC.